These 8 T cell receptor beta chains originate from one sample sequenced in a study of tumor-infiltrating lymphocytes in primary liver carcinoma. Reverse transcription of 450 to 500 ng total RNA with a constant-region primer produced TCR beta cDNA. Amplification in three nested multiplex PCR rounds with slightly modified ARM-PCR gave rise to TCR beta libraries. Use of TRBV1-TRBV30 forward primers with a C-beta reverse primer characterized the first two PCR rounds, which lasted roughly 11 cycles each. TCRdb re-called the multiplex PCR reads with MiXCR, one entry per CDR3 protein. Found here are about 310,000 distinct CDR3 sequences, more than 55% of them singletons; the top ten hold roughly 9%. Both blood RNA, taken from unsorted whole blood, and germline DNA were extracted. What was sequenced was peripheral blood. These receptor sequences come from a man between 35 and 55 years old with primary liver carcinoma and hepatitis B virus infection.

Remarks on this clonotype: Relative to the germline gene, one junction end is altered; a read error may explain this. The rearrangement joins TRBV11-1 to TRBJ2-3, with D maybe TRBD2 (5 bases). There are 15 residues in the CDR3. Germline lookup yields CDR1 SGHAT and CDR2 FQDESV (reference sequence). The CDR3 region has the DNA TGCGCCAGCAGTTTGCCGAGGGAGACTACAGATACGCAGTATTTT. It codes for CASSLPRETTDTQYF.

Concerning this clonotype itself: The junction does not match germline at one end; this may be a read error. The chain is built from TRBV5-4 and TRBJ2-7; the D gene could be TRBD1 or TRBD2 (6 bases each). The germline V gene encodes CDR1 SGHNT and CDR2 YYREEE (reference sequence). The CDR3 loop spans 15 amino acids. The CDR3 here is CASSLAGGESRGQYF. CDR3 coding DNA: TGCGCCAGCAGCTTAGCCGGGGGCGAAAGTAGAGGGCAGTACTTC.

As to this clonotype: A much larger clone differs by one base, so this may be a read error. The J gene is TRBJ2-7, the V gene TRBV6-2 or TRBV6-3; perhaps TRBD1 as D (6 bases). The CDR3 runs 12 residues. Germline lookup yields CDR1 MNHEY and CDR2 SVGEGT. The CDR3 spells CDSRNRVGEQYF. DNA of the CDR3: TGTGACAGCAGGAACAGGGTAGGCGAGCAGTACTTC.

In the case of this clonotype: An end of the junction differs from the germline gene, which may be a read error. The rearrangement joins TRBV24-1 to TRBJ2-1; 8 positions match TRBD1. The CDR3 has 15 residues. The germline CDR1 and CDR2 sequences are KGHDR and SFDVKD. The chain's CDR3 is CVTSDPRTGSNEQFF. As DNA, the CDR3 is TGTGTCACCAGTGACCCCAGGACAGGGTCCAATGAGCAGTTCTTC.

About this clonotype: One end of the junction is discordant with germline, which a read error may explain. This chain uses TRBV5-1 with TRBJ1-1; D possibly corresponds to TRBD1 (6 bases). The CDR3 runs 16 residues. Germline assignment: CDR1 SGHRS and CDR2 YFSETQ. The CDR3 is CVSSLALEQGNTEAFF. CDR3 sequence (DNA): TGCGTCAGCAGCTTGGCCTTGGAACAGGGGAACACTGAAGCTTTCTTT.

This clonotype was recorded many times. This chain joins TRBV14 and TRBJ2-2; no clear D. V lost 2 bases to trimming and J lost 3 bases, with 7 bases between them. CDR1 is SGHDN, CDR2 FVKESK, per germline. The CDR3 totals 14 residues. In DNA, the CDR3 is TGTGCCAGCAGCCAAATCATGGACACCGGGGAGCTGTTTTTT. Its protein product is CASSQIMDTGELFF.

About this clonotype: A much larger clone lies a single base off, so this may be a read error. The chain uses TRBV6-1 and TRBJ1-2; D is undetermined. CDR1 and CDR2 (germline): MNHNS, SASEGT. CDR3 size: 11 residues. V lost 7 bases to trimming and J lost 4 bases, with 7 bases between them. The DNA for the CDR3 is TGTGCCAGCAACCCCCGCTATGGCTACACCTTC. As protein: CASNPRYGYTF.

A remark on this clonotype: A much bigger clone sits one base away, suggesting this may be a read error. The V gene is TRBV12-3 or TRBV12-4, the J gene TRBJ1-4; 8 positions match TRBD1. The CDR3 is made up of 14 amino acids. CDR3 DNA sequence: TGTGCCAGCAGCCACGGACAGGGCGGTGAAAAACTGTCTTTT. Encoded protein: CASSHGQGGEKLSF.